The rows below give T cell receptor beta chains drawn from one sample of a study of OX40 agonist ivuxolimab in advanced cancers. Sequencing was performed with immunoSEQ multiplex PCR; in TCRdb, only in-frame clones are kept and a portion is missing. The profile shows some 11,000 clones, around 80% of them singletons. Sequencing used CD4+ or CD8+ T cells sorted from blood, obtained in a trial of the OX40 agonist ivuxolimab. The origin of the receptors is an adult with an advanced solid tumor such as melanoma, head and neck, liver or kidney cancer. Both conserved end residues are part of each CDR3. The D gene is left open where the match is weak.

d_call j_call cdr3_length v_call cdr3_aa
TRBD1 TRBJ2-3 15 TRBV6-5 CASSPRTGSGDTQYF
. TRBJ2-5 14 TRBV9 CASSVANGKETQYF
. TRBJ2-5 14 TRBV9 CASSVSDGQETQYF
. TRBJ1-2 13 TRBV15 CATSRLANYGYTF
TRBD1 TRBJ1-1 15 TRBV4-1 CASSPVRGGSTEAFF
. TRBJ2-1 14 TRBV9 CASSGTVAGNEQFF
TRBD2 TRBJ2-1 14 TRBV10-3 CAIASGSSNNEQFF
TRBD2 TRBJ2-1 18 TRBV19 CASSILGAGTSSRNEQFF
. TRBJ2-1 14 TRBV4-1 CASSQISGYNEQFF
. TRBJ1-1 13 TRBV5-4 CASSILSSGSAFF
. TRBJ2-2 15 TRBV9 CASSVETGHTGELFF
. TRBJ2-1 15 TRBV11-3 CASSSYRGRVNEQFF
. TRBJ1-1 13 TRBV27 CASSSGENTEAFF